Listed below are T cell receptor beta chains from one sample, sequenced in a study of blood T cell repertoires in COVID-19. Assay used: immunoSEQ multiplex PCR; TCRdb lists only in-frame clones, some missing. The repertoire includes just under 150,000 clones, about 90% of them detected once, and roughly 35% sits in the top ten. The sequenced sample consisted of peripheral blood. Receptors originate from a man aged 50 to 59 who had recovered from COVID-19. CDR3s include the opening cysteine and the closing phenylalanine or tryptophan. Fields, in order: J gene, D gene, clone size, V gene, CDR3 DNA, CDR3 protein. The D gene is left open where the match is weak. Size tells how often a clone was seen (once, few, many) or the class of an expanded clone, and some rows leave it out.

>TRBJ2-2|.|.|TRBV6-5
TGTGCCAGCACCAAATCACGCAGAAACACCGGGGAGCTGTTTTTT
CASTKSRRNTGELFF
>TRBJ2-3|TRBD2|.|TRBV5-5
TGTGCCAGCAGCATTGCGGGGGGACGAAACACAGATACGCAGTATTTT
CASSIAGGRNTDTQYF
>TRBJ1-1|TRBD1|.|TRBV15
TGTGCCACCAGCACCTACAGGGGTCTGGGAACTGAAGCTTTCTTT
CATSTYRGLGTEAFF
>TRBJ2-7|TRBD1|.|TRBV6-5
TGTGCCAGCGGATTGGCCGGACAGGGGGCTTACGAGCAGTACTTC
CASGLAGQGAYEQYF
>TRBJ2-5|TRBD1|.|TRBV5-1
TGCGCCAGTGGACCGGGACAGAAAGAGACCCAGTACTTC
CASGPGQKETQYF
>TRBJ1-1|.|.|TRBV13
TGTGCCAGCAGCTTAAACAGGAACACTGAAGCTTTCTTT
CASSLNRNTEAFF
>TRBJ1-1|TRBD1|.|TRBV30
TGTGCCTGGACCCGTACAGGGGCTGAAGCTTTCTTT
CAWTRTGAEAFF
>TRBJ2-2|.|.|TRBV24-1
TGTGCCACCAGTGGAGACACCGGGGAGCTGTTTTTT
CATSGDTGELFF
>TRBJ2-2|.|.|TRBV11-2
TGTGCCAGCAGCCGCCAGGCTGAAGCGAACACCGGGGAGCTGTTTTTT
CASSRQAEANTGELFF
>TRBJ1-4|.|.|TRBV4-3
TGCGCCAGCAGCCAAGGCGGGCCGCCAGACGAAAAACTGTTTTTT
CASSQGGPPDEKLFF
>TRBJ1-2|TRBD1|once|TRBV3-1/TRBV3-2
TGTGCCAGCAAAGGTGGGACAGGGCCGTCTAACTATGGCTACACCTTC
CASKGGTGPSNYGYTF
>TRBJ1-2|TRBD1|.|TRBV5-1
TGCGCCAGCAGCTATGGACAGGGCCTTGGCTACACCTTC
CASSYGQGLGYTF
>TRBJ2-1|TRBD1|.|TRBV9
TGTGCCAGCAGCGTAGAGTGGACAGGCCCCAGGAATGAGCAGTTCTTC
CASSVEWTGPRNEQFF
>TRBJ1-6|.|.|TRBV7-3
TGTGCCAGCAGCTTAACGGCAGTTAATTCACCCCTCCACTTT
CASSLTAVNSPLHF
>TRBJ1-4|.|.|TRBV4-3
TGCGCCAGCAGCCAAGATTGGGTGCGACACCCTAATGAAAAACTGTTTTTT
CASSQDWVRHPNEKLFF
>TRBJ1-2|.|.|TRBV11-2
TGTGCCAGCAGCTTAGGTTACGCAGGCGACTATGGCTACACCTTC
CASSLGYAGDYGYTF
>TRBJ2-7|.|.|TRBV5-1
TGCGCCAGCAGCCCCAGGACAGACAGCTCCTACGAGCAGTACTTC
CASSPRTDSSYEQYF
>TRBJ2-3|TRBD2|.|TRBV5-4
TGTGCCAGCAGCCCGGGAGGGCATTTGGGCACAGATACGCAGTATTTT
CASSPGGHLGTDTQYF
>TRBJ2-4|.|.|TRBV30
TGTGCCTGGAGTAGTCCGGGGGTGGGCATTCAGTACTTC
CAWSSPGVGIQYF
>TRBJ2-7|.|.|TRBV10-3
TGTGCCATCAGTGAGTCGGCATCTTACGAGCAGTACTTC
CAISESASYEQYF
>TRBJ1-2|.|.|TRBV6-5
TGTGCCAGCAGTTACGGGGGGGCCGACTATGGCTACACCTTC
CASSYGGADYGYTF
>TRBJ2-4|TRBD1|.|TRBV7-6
TGTGCCAGCAGCTTGACGACAGGGGGCTTATCCGAAAACATTCAGTACTTC
CASSLTTGGLSENIQYF
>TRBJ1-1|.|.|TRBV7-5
TGTGCCAGAAGCTTAGCTTGCAGGAACACTGAAGCTTTCTTT
CARSLACRNTEAFF
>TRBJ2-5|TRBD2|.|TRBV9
TGTGCCAGCAGCGTAGGGACTAGCGGGGGAGTCGAAGAGACCCAGTACTTC
CASSVGTSGGVEETQYF
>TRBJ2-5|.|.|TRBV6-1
TGTGCCAGCAGGCTGAGAGAGACCCAGTACTTC
CASRLRETQYF